These 10 T cell receptor beta chains were sequenced from one sample in a study of blood T cell repertoires in COVID-19. Some clones are missing from TCRdb's copy, which holds only in-frame ones; the method was immunoSEQ multiplex PCR. The table shows 200,000 to 300,000 clones, with roughly 79% occurring only once. Input material: peripheral blood. These receptors were taken from a woman older than 75 with COVID-19, enrolled during active disease.

The J gene is TRBJ2-5, the V gene TRBV30; D not resolved. The CDR3 is 13 residues long. With 1 base removed from V and 0 bases from J, the gap between germline ends came to 6 bases. CDR1 is GTSNPN and CDR2 is SVGIG in the germline V gene (reference sequence). The chain's CDR3 is CAWSETHQETQYF. The DNA of the CDR3 is TGTGCCTGGAGTGAGACACACCAAGAGACCCAGTACTTC.

This chain joins TRBV11-2 and TRBJ2-7, with D tentatively TRBD2 (7 bases). Trimming pared 0 bases from V and 7 bases from J, leaving 13 bases between. The CDR3 is 14 residues long. The germline V gene has CDR1 SGHAT and CDR2 FQNNGV. The CDR3 nucleotides are TGTGCCAGCAGCTTAGAGGGGGGGCACGGGGAGCAGTACTTC. This gives the protein CASSLEGGHGEQYF.

In its sample, this clone was seen a few times. J is TRBJ1-2 and V is TRBV30; tentative D call: TRBD1 (6 bases). The CDR3 contains 12 residues. V lost 2 bases and J lost 8, with 12 bases in between. Germline CDR1 and CDR2: GTSNPN and SVGIG (reference sequence). The CDR3 loop is CAWSLLGAGYTF. The CDR3 DNA sequence: TGTGCCTGGAGTCTCCTGGGGGCCGGCTACACCTTC.

The rearrangement uses TRBV4-3 and TRBJ2-1, with 8 bases identical to TRBD2. V shed 3 bases, J shed 6 bases, and the junction held 4 bases outside the gene matches. This CDR3 is built from 14 residues. Germline V gives CDR1 LGHNA, CDR2 YSLEER. CDR3 region: CASSQGRGANEQFF. In nucleotides, the CDR3 is TGCGCCAGCAGCCAGGGGCGGGGGGCCAATGAGCAGTTCTTC.

The rearrangement joins TRBV11-3 to TRBJ2-3; 8 nucleotides agree with TRBD2. The CDR3 spans 15 residues. The germline V gene has CDR1 SGHNT and CDR2 YENEEA. V lost 5 bases to trimming and J lost 0 bases; unmatched junction nucleotides: 4. CDR3 in amino acids: CASSLGLASTDTQYF. CDR3 in DNA: TGTGCCAGCAGCCTAGGACTAGCTAGCACAGATACGCAGTATTTT.

In its sample, this clone was seen once. DNA of the CDR3: TGCGCCAGCAGCTCGGGACTAGCGGTTTCCACAGATACGCAGTATTTT. Translating gives CASSSGLAVSTDTQYF. The chain joins TRBV5-1 to TRBJ2-3; 11 nucleotides match TRBD2. The CDR3 totals 16 residues. The germline V gene has CDR1 SGHRS and CDR2 YFSETQ. The ends lost 3 bases at V and 2 bases at J; junction bases unmatched: 5.

The rearrangement joins TRBV18 to TRBJ1-1; TRBD1 matches 9 bases. This CDR3 is 14 amino acids long. The germline gives CDR1 KGHSH, CDR2 LQKENI. Germline trimming cut 5 bases from V and 5 bases from J; bases unmatched to any gene: 6. CDR3 residues: CASSGRQGETEAFF. As DNA, the CDR3 is TGTGCCAGCTCAGGTAGACAGGGGGAAACTGAAGCTTTCTTT.

The gene calls are TRBV18 and TRBJ1-1, with a possible D match to TRBD1 (6 bases). The CDR3 has 14 amino acids. CDR1 is KGHSH, CDR2 LQKENI, per germline. V dropped 3 bases and J dropped 0 bases, with 8 bases sitting between them. The CDR3: CASSPSGVNTEAFF. The CDR3 DNA sequence: TGTGCCAGCTCACCTTCAGGGGTGAACACTGAAGCTTTCTTT.

Here the CDR3 DNA reads TGTGCCATCAGTGACAGGGGGAGTTCCTACGAGCAGTACTTC. Encoded protein: CAISDRGSSYEQYF. V is TRBV10-3 and J is TRBJ2-5, with 7 bases aligning to TRBD1. The J call may be faulty, since TRBJ2-7 better matches the DNA end. The V gene's germline CDR1 is ENHRY and CDR2 SYGVKD. This CDR3 comprises 14 residues.

The rearrangement joins TRBV4-3 to TRBJ1-5, with D unclear. V lost 0 bases and J 2 bases, leaving 8 bases between the germline ends. Germline loops: CDR1 LGHNA, CDR2 YSLEER. The CDR3 is 15 amino acids. The chain's CDR3 is CASSQDYRRNQPQHF. CDR3 bases: TGCGCCAGCAGCCAAGATTATCGTCGCAATCAGCCCCAGCATTTT.